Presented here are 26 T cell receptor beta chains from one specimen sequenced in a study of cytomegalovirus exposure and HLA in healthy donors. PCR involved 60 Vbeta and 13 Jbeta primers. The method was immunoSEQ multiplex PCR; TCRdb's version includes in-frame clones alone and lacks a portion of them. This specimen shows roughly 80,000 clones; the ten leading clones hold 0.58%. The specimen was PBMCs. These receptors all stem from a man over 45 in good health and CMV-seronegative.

In DNA, the CDR3 is TGTGCCAGCAGTGGGGGACAGGTTAGCAATCAGCCCCAGCATTTT. Translating gives CASSGGQVSNQPQHF. The chain couples TRBV25-1 to TRBJ1-5, with TRBD1 matching over 8 bases. This CDR3 region has 15 residues. After removal of 4 bases from V and 0 bases from J, the junction contained 2 bases not matched to a gene. Germline V gene lookup returns CDR1 MGHDK and CDR2 SYGVNS.

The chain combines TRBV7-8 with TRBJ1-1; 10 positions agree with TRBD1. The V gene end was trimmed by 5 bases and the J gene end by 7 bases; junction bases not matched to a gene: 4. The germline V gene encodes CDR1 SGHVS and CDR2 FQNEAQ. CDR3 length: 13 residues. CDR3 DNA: TGTGCCAGCAGCGGGGACAGGGGAAGTGAAGCTTTCTTT. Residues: CASSGDRGSEAFF.

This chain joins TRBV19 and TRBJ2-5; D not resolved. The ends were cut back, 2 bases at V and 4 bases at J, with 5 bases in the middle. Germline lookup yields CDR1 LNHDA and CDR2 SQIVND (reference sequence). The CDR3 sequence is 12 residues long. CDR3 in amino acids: CASSIPGETQYF. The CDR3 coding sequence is TGTGCCAGTAGTATACCAGGAGAGACCCAGTACTTC.

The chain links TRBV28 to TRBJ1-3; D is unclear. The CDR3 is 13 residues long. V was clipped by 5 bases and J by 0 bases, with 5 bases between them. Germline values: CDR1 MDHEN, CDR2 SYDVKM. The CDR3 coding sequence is TGTGCCAGCAGTACAGACTCTGGAAACACCATATATTTT. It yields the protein CASSTDSGNTIYF. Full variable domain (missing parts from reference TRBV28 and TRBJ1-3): DVKVTQSSRYLVKRTGEKVFLECVQDMDHENMFWYRQDPGLGLRLIYFSYDVKMKEKGDIPEGYSVSREKKERFSLILESASTNQTSMYLCASSTDSGNTIYFGEGSWLTVV.

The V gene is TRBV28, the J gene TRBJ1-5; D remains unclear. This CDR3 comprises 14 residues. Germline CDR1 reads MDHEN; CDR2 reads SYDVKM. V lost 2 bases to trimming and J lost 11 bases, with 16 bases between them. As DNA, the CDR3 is TGTGCCAGCAGTTTAGCGGACGCGGGTAAGACCCAGCATTTT. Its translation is CASSLADAGKTQHF.

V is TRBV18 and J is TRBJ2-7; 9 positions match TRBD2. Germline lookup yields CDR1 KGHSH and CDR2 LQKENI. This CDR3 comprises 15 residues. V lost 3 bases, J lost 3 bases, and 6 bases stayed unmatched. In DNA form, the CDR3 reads TGTGCCAGCTCACCGAAACTAGCGGGCATCTACGAGCAGTACTTC. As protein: CASSPKLAGIYEQYF.

CDR3 loop: CASSPLSREAKNIQYF. The CDR3 coding sequence is TGTGCCAGCTCACCGCTCTCCCGGGAGGCCAAAAACATTCAGTACTTC. This chain joins TRBV18 and TRBJ2-4, with D perhaps TRBD2 (6 bases). V lost 3 bases, J lost 1 base, and 13 bases lay in between. The CDR3 totals 16 residues. Germline lookup yields CDR1 KGHSH and CDR2 LQKENI. The full variable domain, in which reference TRBV18 and TRBJ2-4 provide the parts outside the CDR3, is NAGVMQNPRHLVRRRGQEARLRCSPMKGHSHVYWYRQLPEEGLKFMVYLQKENIIDESGMPKERFSAEFPKEGPSILRIQQVVRGDSAAYFCASSPLSREAKNIQYFGAGTRLSVL.

The CDR3 here is CASSTGQGLSYEQYF. The CDR3 coding sequence is TGTGCCAGCAGCACGGGACAGGGATTATCCTACGAGCAGTACTTC. The rearrangement joins TRBV7-8 to TRBJ2-7; 9 bases line up with TRBD1. The germline gives CDR1 SGHVS, CDR2 FQNEAQ. The CDR3 is 15 amino acids. V was pared by 5 bases and J by 1 base, with 6 bases of the junction left unmatched.

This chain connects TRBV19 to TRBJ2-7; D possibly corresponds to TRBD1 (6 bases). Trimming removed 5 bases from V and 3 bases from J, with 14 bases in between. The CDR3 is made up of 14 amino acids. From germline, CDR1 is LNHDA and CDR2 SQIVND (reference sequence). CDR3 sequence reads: CASSAGVYGYEQYF. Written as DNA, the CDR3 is TGTGCCAGTAGTGCAGGGGTTTATGGCTACGAGCAGTACTTC.

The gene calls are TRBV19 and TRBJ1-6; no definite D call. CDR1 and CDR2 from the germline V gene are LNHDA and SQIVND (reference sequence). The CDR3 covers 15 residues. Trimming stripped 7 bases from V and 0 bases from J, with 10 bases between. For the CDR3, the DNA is TGTGCCAGTAACACACAGAGCTCCTATAATTCACCCCTCCACTTT. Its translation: CASNTQSSYNSPLHF.

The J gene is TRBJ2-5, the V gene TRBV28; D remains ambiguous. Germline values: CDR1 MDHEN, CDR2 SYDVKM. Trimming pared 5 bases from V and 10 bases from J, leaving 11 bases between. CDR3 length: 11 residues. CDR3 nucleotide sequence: TGTGCCAGCAGTGATCGACACATCCAGTACTTC. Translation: CASSDRHIQYF.

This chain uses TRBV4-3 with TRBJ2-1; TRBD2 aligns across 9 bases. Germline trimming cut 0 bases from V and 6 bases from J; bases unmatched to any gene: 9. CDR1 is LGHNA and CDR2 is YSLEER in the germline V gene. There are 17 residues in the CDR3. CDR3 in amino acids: CASSQDLLAGVLNEQFF. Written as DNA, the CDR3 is TGCGCCAGCAGCCAAGATCTATTAGCGGGGGTGCTCAATGAGCAGTTCTTC.

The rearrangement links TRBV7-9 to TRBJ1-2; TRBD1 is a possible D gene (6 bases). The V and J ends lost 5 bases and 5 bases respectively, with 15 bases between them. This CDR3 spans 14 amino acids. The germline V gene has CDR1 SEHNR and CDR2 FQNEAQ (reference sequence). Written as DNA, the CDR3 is TGTGCCAGCAGCCCGGTAGGGGGGGAGTATGGCTACACCTTC. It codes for CASSPVGGEYGYTF. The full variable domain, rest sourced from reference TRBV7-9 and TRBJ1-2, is DTGVSQNPRHKITKRGQNVTFRCDPISEHNRLYWYRQTLGQGPEFLTYFQNEAQLEKSRLLSDRFSAERPKGSFSTLEIQRTEQGDSAMYLCASSPVGGEYGYTFGSGTRLTVV.

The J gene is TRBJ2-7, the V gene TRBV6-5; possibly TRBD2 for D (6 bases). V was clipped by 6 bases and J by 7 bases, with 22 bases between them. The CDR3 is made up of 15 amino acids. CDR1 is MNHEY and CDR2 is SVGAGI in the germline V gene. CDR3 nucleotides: TGTGCCAGCAGGAATCTCGGGAGTTTTTCGCGAGAGCAGTACTTC. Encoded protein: CASRNLGSFSREQYF.

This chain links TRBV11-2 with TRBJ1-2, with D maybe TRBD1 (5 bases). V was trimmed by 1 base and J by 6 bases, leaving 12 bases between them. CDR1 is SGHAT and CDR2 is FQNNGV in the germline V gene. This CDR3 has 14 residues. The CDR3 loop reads CASSLVSGVDGYTF. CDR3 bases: TGTGCCAGCAGCTTAGTTTCGGGGGTGGATGGCTACACCTTC.

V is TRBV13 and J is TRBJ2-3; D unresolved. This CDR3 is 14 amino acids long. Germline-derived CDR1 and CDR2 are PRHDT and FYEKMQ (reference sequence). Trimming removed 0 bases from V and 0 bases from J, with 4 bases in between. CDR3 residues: CASSLGQSTDTQYF. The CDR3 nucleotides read TGTGCCAGCAGCTTAGGACAAAGCACAGATACGCAGTATTTT.

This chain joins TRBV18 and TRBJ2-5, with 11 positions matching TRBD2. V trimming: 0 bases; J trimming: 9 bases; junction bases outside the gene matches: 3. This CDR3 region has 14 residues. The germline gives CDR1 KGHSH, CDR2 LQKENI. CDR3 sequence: CASSPPASGGSQYF. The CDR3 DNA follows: TGTGCCAGCTCACCACCCGCTAGCGGGGGGTCCCAGTACTTC.

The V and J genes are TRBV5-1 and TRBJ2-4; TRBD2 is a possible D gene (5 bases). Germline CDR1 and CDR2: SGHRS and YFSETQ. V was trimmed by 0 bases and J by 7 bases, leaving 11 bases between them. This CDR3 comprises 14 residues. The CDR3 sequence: CASSLDRTGNIQYF. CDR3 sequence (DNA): TGCGCCAGCAGCTTGGACCGAACGGGGAACATTCAGTACTTC.

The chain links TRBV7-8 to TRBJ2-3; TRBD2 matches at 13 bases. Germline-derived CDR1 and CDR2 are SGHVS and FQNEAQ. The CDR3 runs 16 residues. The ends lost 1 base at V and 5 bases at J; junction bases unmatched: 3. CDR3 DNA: TGTGCCAGCAGCTTAGTGGGACTAGCGGGGTTAGATACGCAGTATTTT. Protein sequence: CASSLVGLAGLDTQYF.

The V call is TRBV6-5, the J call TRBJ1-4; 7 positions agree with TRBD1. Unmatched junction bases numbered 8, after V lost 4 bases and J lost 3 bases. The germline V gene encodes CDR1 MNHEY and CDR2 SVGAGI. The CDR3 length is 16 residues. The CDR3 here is CASSLLSGTANEKLFF. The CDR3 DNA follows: TGTGCCAGCAGTTTGCTCTCGGGGACAGCTAATGAAAAACTGTTTTTT.

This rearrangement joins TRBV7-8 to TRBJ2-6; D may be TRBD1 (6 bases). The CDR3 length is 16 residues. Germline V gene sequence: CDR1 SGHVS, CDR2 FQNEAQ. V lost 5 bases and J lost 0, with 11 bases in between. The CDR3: CASSLTGTSGANVLTF. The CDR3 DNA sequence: TGTGCCAGCAGCCTAACAGGGACCTCTGGGGCCAACGTCCTGACTTTC.

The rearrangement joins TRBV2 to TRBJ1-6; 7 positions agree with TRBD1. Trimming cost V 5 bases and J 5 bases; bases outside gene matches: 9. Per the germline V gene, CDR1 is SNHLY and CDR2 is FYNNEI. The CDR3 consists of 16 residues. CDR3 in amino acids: CASSRDRVENNSPLHF. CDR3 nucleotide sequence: TGTGCCAGCAGTCGCGACAGGGTGGAGAATAATTCACCCCTCCACTTT.

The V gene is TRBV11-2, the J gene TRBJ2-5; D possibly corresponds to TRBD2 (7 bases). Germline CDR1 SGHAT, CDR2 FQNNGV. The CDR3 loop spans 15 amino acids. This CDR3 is CVGPGGGGSGETQYF. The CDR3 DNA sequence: TGTGTTGGACCCGGGGGCGGGGGATCGGGGGAGACCCAGTACTTC.

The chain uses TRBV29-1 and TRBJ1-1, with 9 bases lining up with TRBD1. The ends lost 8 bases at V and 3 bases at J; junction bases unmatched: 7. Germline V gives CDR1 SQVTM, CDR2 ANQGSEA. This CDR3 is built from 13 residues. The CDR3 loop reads CSPWDREYTEAFF. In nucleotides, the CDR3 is TGCAGCCCCTGGGACAGGGAATACACTGAAGCTTTCTTT.

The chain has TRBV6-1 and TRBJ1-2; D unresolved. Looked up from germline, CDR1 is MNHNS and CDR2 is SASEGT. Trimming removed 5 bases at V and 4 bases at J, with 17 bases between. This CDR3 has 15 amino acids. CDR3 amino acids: CASSQPRDRSYGYTF. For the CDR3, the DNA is TGTGCCAGCAGTCAACCTCGGGATCGGAGCTATGGCTACACCTTC.

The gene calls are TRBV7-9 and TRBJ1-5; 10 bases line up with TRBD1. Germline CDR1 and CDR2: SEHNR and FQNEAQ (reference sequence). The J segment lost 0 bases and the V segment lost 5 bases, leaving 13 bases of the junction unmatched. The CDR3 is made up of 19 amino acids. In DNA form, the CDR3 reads TGTGCCAGCAGCACCCAGACAGGGGGCGCGGCTAATAGCAATCAGCCCCAGCATTTT. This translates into CASSTQTGGAANSNQPQHF.